This TCR beta chain was sequenced during a study of blood T cells in healthy people across ages. Study-level findings and limits: Across the age range, TCR beta diversity per million T cells fell in a roughly linear way.

Trimming took 3 bases from V and 5 from J; bases not matched to a gene: 5. The CDR3 sequence is 14 residues long. Germline CDR1 and CDR2: MDHEN and SYDVKM. The table lists this clonotype with a few counts. The target antigen is unknown. Using a J-beta primer mix together with a sample-barcoded 5' primer, a second PCR was run for roughly 7 to 11 cycles. TCRdb re-derived calls from the 5' RACE reads in MiXCR, one entry per CDR3 protein. Of hundreds of thousands of distinct CDR3 sequences in the sample, around 50% were seen once. The chain employs TRBV28 and TRBJ2-7; 9 positions match TRBD1. This sequence originates from a man aged 35 to 55 in good health. Specimen: blood. In DNA, the CDR3 is TGTGCCAGCAGTTTTCTCACAGGGGGCCACGAGCAGTACTTC. Translated, it gives CASSFLTGGHEQYF.